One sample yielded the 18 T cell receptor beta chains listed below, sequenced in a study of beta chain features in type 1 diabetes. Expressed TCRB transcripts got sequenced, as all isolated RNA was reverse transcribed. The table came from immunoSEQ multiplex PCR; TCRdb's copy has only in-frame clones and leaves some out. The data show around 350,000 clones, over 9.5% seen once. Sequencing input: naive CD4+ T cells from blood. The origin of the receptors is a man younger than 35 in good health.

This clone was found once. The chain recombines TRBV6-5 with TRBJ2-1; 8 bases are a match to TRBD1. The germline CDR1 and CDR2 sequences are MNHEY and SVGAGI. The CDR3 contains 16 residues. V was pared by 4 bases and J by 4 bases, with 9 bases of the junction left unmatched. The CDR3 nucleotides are TGTGCCAGCAGTTCGCCCCGGGACAGGCAATACAATGAGCAGTTCTTC. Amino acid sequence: CASSSPRDRQYNEQFF.

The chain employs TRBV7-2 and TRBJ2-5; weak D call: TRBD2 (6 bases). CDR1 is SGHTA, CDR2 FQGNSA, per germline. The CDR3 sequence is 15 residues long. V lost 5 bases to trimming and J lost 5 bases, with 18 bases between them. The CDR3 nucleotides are TGTGCCAGCAGCCCCAGGGCGGGATGGGTTGAGACCCAGTACTTC. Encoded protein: CASSPRAGWVETQYF.

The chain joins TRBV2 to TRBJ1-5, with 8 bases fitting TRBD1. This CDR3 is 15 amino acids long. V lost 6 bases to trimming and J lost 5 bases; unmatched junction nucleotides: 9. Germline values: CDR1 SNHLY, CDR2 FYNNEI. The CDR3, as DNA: TGTGCCAGCAGGAGGCGAACAGGGGGGGATCAGCCCCAGCATTTT. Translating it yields CASRRRTGGDQPQHF.

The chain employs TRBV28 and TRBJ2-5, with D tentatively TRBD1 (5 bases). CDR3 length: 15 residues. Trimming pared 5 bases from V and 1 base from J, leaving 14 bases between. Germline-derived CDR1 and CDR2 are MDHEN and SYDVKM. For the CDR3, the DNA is TGTGCCAGCAGTATGCTGACAGCGAGCCAAGAGACCCAGTACTTC. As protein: CASSMLTASQETQYF. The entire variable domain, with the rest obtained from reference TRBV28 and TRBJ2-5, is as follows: DVKVTQSSRYLVKRTGEKVFLECVQDMDHENMFWYRQDPGLGLRLIYFSYDVKMKEKGDIPEGYSVSREKKERFSLILESASTNQTSMYLCASSMLTASQETQYFGPGTRLLVL.

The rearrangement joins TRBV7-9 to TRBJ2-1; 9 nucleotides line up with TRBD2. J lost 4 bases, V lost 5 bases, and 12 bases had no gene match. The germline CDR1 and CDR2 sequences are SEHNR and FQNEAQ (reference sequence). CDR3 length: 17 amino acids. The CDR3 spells CASSTRGAGGLYNEQFF. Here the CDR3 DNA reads TGTGCCAGCAGCACCAGGGGAGCGGGGGGCCTATACAATGAGCAGTTCTTC.

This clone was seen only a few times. The CDR3 region is CASSQGLAGYEQYF. In DNA form, the CDR3 reads TGTGCCAGCAGTCAAGGACTAGCGGGCTACGAGCAGTACTTC. The V gene is TRBV7-2, the J gene TRBJ2-7; 11 nucleotides align to TRBD2. V lost 6 bases to trimming and J lost 3 bases; unmatched junction nucleotides: 4. Germline loops: CDR1 SGHTA, CDR2 FQGNSA. CDR3 length equals 14 residues. Supplemented by reference TRBV7-2 and TRBJ2-7, the full variable domain reads GAGVSQSPSNKVTEKGKDVELRCDPISGHTALYWYRQSLGQGLEFLIYFQGNSAPDKSGLPSDRFSAERTGGSVSTLTIQRTQQEDSAVYLCASSQGLAGYEQYFGPGTRLTVT.

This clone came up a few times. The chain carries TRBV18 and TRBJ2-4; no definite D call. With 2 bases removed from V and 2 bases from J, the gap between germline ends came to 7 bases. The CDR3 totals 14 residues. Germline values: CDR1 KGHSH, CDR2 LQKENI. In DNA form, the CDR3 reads TGTGCCAGCTCACCAGTGTTAACCAAAAACATTCAGTACTTC. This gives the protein CASSPVLTKNIQYF.

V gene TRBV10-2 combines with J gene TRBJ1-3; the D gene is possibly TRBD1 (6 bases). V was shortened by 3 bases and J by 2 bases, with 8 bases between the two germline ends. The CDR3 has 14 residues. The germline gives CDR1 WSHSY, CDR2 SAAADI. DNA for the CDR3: TGCGCCAGCAGTGAACAGGGAGCTGGAAACACCATATATTTT. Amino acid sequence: CASSEQGAGNTIYF.

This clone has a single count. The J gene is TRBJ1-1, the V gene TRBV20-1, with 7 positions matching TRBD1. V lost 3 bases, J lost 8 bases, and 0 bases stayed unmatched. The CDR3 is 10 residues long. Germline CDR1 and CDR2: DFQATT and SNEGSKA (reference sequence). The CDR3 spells CSARDREAFF. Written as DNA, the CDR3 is TGCAGTGCTAGGGACAGGGAAGCTTTCTTT.

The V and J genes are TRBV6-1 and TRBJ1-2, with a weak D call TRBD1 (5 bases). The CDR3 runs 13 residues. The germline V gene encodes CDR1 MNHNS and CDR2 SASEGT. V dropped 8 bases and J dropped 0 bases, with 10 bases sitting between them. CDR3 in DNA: TGTGCCAGCGGAATGACAGCTAACTATGGCTACACCTTC. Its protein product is CASGMTANYGYTF.

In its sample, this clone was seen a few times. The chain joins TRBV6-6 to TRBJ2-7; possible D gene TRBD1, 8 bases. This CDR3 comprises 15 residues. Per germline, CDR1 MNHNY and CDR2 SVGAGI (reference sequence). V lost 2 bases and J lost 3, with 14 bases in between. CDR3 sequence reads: CASSYGGDRRYEQYF. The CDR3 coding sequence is TGTGCCAGCAGTTACGGGGGGGACAGGCGCTACGAGCAGTACTTC.

The chain's CDR3 is CASSPGQEISWETQYF. CDR3 bases: TGTGCCAGCAGTCCGGGACAGGAGATATCCTGGGAGACCCAGTACTTC. V is TRBV7-3 and J is TRBJ2-5; 8 nucleotides align to TRBD1. Germline assignment: CDR1 SGHTA and CDR2 FQGTGA. V dropped 6 bases and J dropped 5; count of bases not matched to a gene: 14. The length of the CDR3 is 16 residues.

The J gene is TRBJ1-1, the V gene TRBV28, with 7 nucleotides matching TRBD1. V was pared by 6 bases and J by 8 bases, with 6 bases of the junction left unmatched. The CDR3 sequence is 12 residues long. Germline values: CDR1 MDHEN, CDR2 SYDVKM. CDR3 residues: CASSSGTVEAFF. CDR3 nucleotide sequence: TGTGCCAGCAGCTCTGGGACAGTAGAAGCTTTCTTT.

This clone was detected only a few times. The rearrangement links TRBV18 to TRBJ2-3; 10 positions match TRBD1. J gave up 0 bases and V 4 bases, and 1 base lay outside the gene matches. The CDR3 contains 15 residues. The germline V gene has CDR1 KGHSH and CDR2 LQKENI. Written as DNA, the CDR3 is TGTGCCAGCTCACGGACAGGGGGTAGCACAGATACGCAGTATTTT. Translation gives CASSRTGGSTDTQYF.

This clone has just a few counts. CDR3 DNA: TGCGCCAGCAGCGCCGATAGCGGGGGACAGACCCAGTACTTC. It is translated as CASSADSGGQTQYF. The V call is TRBV5-1, the J call TRBJ2-5; 9 nucleotides line up with TRBD2. The ends lost 4 bases at V and 6 bases at J; junction bases unmatched: 7. Germline V lookup: CDR1 SGHRS, CDR2 YFSETQ. The CDR3 is 14 amino acids.

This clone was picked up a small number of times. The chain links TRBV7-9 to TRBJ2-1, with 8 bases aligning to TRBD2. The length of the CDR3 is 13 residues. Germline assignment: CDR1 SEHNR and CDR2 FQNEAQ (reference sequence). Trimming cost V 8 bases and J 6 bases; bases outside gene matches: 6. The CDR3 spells CASVLTSVNEQFF. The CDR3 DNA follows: TGTGCCAGCGTACTGACTAGCGTCAATGAGCAGTTCTTC. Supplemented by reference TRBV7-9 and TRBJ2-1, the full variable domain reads DTGVSQNPRHKITKRGQNVTFRCDPISEHNRLYWYRQTLGQGPEFLTYFQNEAQLEKSRLLSDRFSAERPKGSFSTLEIQRTEQGDSAMYLCASVLTSVNEQFFGPGTRLTVL.

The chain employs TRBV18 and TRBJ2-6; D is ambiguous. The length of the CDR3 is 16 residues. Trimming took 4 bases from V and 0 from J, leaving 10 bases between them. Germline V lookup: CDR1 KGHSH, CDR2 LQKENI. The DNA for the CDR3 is TGTGCCAGCTCACTAGCCAGCAGCTCTGGGGCCAACGTCCTGACTTTC. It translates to CASSLASSSGANVLTF.

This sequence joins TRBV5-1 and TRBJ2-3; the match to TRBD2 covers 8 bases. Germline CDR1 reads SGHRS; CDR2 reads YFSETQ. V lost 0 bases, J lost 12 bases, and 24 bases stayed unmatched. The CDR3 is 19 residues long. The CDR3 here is CASSLVIGLAFDTQSLQYF. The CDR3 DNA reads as TGCGCCAGCAGCTTGGTGATCGGACTAGCATTTGATACGCAGTCTCTCCAGTATTTT.